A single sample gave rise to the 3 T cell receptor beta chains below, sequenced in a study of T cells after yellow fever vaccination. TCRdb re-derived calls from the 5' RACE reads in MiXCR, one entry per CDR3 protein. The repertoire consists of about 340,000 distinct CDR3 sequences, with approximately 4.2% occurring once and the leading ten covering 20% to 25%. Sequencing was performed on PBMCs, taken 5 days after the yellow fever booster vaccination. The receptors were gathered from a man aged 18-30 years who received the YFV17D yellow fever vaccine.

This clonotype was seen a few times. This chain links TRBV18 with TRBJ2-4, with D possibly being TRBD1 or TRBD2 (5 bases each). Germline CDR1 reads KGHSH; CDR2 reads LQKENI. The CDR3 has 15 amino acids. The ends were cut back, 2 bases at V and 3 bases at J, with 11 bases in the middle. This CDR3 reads CASSPSGRVKNIQYF. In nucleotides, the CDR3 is TGTGCCAGCTCACCATCGGGGCGAGTCAAAAACATTCAGTACTTC.

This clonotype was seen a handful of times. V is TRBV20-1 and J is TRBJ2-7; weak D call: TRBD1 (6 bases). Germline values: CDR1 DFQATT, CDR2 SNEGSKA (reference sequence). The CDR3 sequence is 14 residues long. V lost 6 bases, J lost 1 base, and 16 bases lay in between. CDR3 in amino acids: CSALPRDNSYEQYF. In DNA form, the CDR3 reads TGCAGTGCCCTGCCCCGGGACAATTCCTACGAGCAGTACTTC.

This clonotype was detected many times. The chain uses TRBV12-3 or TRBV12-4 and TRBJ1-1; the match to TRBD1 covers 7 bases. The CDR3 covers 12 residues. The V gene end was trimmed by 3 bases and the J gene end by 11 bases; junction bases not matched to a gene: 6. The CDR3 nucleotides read TGTGCCAGCAGTTTTACAGGGGCAGAGGCTTTCTTT. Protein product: CASSFTGAEAFF.